This TCR beta chain emerged from a study of blood T cell repertoires in COVID-19. Study in general: Spain, Italy and the United States supplied samples that represented acute and convalescent COVID-19. The cDNA or gDNA used as material had been derived from T cells, B-cell-depleted T cells, or PBMCs.

Source study methods: Reference gene primer amplification gave estimated nucleated cell counts. TCRdb's copy holds only in-frame clones and misses some; the assay was immunoSEQ multiplex PCR. The V and J calls and clone size were taken over from that table, and D and trimming were inferred from the DNA. The table lists about 250,000 clones, 82% of them singletons. Germline CDR1 MNHEY, CDR2 SVGEGT. J gave up 6 bases and V 0 bases, and 5 bases lay outside the gene matches. The CDR3 is 16 amino acids. J is TRBJ2-1 and V is TRBV6-2 or TRBV6-3; TRBD2 aligns across 10 bases. Source material: peripheral blood. The receptor's source is a woman of 80 years or more with active or convalescent COVID-19. CDR3 region: CASSYSPSGSANEQFF. The CDR3 DNA is TGTGCCAGCAGTTACTCGCCTAGCGGGAGCGCCAATGAGCAGTTCTTC.